This is a list of T cell receptor beta chains from one sample in a study of T-cell reconstitution after alpha-beta-depleted transplantation in children. MiXCR, run by TCRdb on the PCR reads, gives a single entry per CDR3 protein. The table lists 610,000 or so distinct CDR3 sequences, roughly 27% of them singletons, with around a third in the top ten. The sample here was PBMCs, taken before TCRalphabeta/CD19-depleted stem cell transplant. These receptors all stem from a boy in the first two years of life with Wiskott-Aldrich syndrome, due to receive a stem cell transplant. CDR3s include the opening cysteine and the closing phenylalanine or tryptophan. D genes are given only for firm matches. Not all rows give a size; the values are once, few, many and, for expanded clones, a class.

j_gene: TRBJ1-5
d_gene: NA
abundance: NA
v_gene: TRBV20-1
CDR3nt: TGCAGTGCTAGATATCCGGGTAGCAATCAGCCCCAGCATTTT
CDR3aa: CSARYPGSNQPQHF

j_gene: TRBJ2-1
d_gene: TRBD2
abundance: few
v_gene: TRBV12-3/TRBV12-4
CDR3nt: TGTGCCAGCAGTTTTCGCCGAGCGGGAGGCTCCAATGAGCAGTTCTTC
CDR3aa: CASSFRRAGGSNEQFF

j_gene: TRBJ2-7
d_gene: NA
abundance: NA
v_gene: TRBV27
CDR3nt: TGTGCCAGCATCTCTGGCGGGGCCTACGAGCAGTACTTC
CDR3aa: CASISGGAYEQYF

j_gene: TRBJ2-3
d_gene: NA
abundance: NA
v_gene: TRBV7-2
CDR3nt: TGTGCCAGCATCAGTCGGGCGGGGAGCACAGATACGCAGTATTTT
CDR3aa: CASISRAGSTDTQYF

j_gene: TRBJ2-7
d_gene: NA
abundance: NA
v_gene: TRBV3-1
CDR3nt: TGTGCCAGCAGCCAAGATCCCGTGTCCTACGAGCAGTACTTC
CDR3aa: CASSQDPVSYEQYF

j_gene: TRBJ2-1
d_gene: TRBD2
abundance: NA
v_gene: TRBV7-2
CDR3nt: TGTGCCAGCAGCTTAGATCTAGCGGGAGATGAGCAGTTCTTC
CDR3aa: CASSLDLAGDEQFF

j_gene: TRBJ2-5
d_gene: NA
abundance: NA
v_gene: TRBV21-1
CDR3nt: TGTGCCAGCAGCCCCAAAATAGACACCCCGTCGGGATGGACCCAGTACTTC
CDR3aa: CASSPKIDTPSGWTQYF

j_gene: TRBJ2-7
d_gene: NA
abundance: NA
v_gene: TRBV11-2
CDR3nt: TGTGCCAGCAGCTTAGTTAGCGGCAATACCTACGAGCAGTACTTC
CDR3aa: CASSLVSGNTYEQYF

j_gene: TRBJ2-1
d_gene: TRBD1
abundance: few
v_gene: TRBV29-1
CDR3nt: TGCAGTGAATCCGGGACAGGGAATGAGCAGTTCTTC
CDR3aa: CSESGTGNEQFF

j_gene: TRBJ2-7
d_gene: TRBD1
abundance: NA
v_gene: TRBV20-1
CDR3nt: TGCAGTATCCAACCCGGGACAGGGAAAAACGAGCAGTACTTC
CDR3aa: CSIQPGTGKNEQYF

j_gene: TRBJ2-2
d_gene: TRBD2
abundance: NA
v_gene: TRBV29-1
CDR3nt: TGCAGCGTTGGCCTCCTAGCGGGAGAGTTCGCCGGGGAGCTGTTTTTT
CDR3aa: CSVGLLAGEFAGELFF

j_gene: TRBJ2-1
d_gene: NA
abundance: NA
v_gene: TRBV27
CDR3nt: TGTGCCAGCAGTTTAAGGAGTCTTAGCGAGCAGTTCTTC
CDR3aa: CASSLRSLSEQFF

j_gene: TRBJ1-5
d_gene: NA
abundance: NA
v_gene: TRBV7-2
CDR3nt: TGTGCCAGCAGCTTCTCCGCAGGGGATCAGCCCCAGCATTTT
CDR3aa: CASSFSAGDQPQHF

j_gene: TRBJ2-2
d_gene: TRBD2
abundance: NA
v_gene: TRBV9
CDR3nt: TGTGCCAGCAGCGTAGAACTAGCGGAGAACACCGGGGAGCTGTTTTTT
CDR3aa: CASSVELAENTGELFF

j_gene: TRBJ2-5
d_gene: NA
abundance: NA
v_gene: TRBV5-1
CDR3nt: TGCGCCAGCAGCTTGTCTTCTAAAGGGAAAGGGACCCAGTACTTC
CDR3aa: CASSLSSKGKGTQYF

j_gene: TRBJ2-2
d_gene: NA
abundance: few
v_gene: TRBV18
CDR3nt: TGTGCCAGCTCACCACAGGGGATCGGGGAGCTGTTTTTT
CDR3aa: CASSPQGIGELFF

j_gene: TRBJ2-1
d_gene: NA
abundance: once
v_gene: TRBV7-1
CDR3nt: TGTGCCAGCAGCTCCACAGGGCCAGAAGAGCAGTTCTTC
CDR3aa: CASSSTGPEEQFF

j_gene: TRBJ2-7
d_gene: TRBD1
abundance: NA
v_gene: TRBV5-1
CDR3nt: TGCGGCAGCAGACAGGGTTTCAGCTACGAGCAGTACTTC
CDR3aa: CGSRQGFSYEQYF

j_gene: TRBJ2-7
d_gene: NA
abundance: NA
v_gene: TRBV27
CDR3nt: TGTGCCAGCAGTTTATCGATACAGTACTGGGTCCCCTACGAGCAGTACTTC
CDR3aa: CASSLSIQYWVPYEQYF

j_gene: TRBJ2-6
d_gene: NA
abundance: NA
v_gene: TRBV12-3/TRBV12-4
CDR3nt: TGTGCCAGCAGTGCCAGGCAGGTGACTGGGGCCAACGTCCTGACTTTC
CDR3aa: CASSARQVTGANVLTF

j_gene: TRBJ2-1
d_gene: TRBD2
abundance: NA
v_gene: TRBV3-1
CDR3nt: TGTGCCAGCAGCCGATCTCCTGGGACTAGCGGGAGCTCCTACAATGAGCAGTTCTTC
CDR3aa: CASSRSPGTSGSSYNEQFF

j_gene: TRBJ1-1
d_gene: NA
abundance: NA
v_gene: TRBV5-1
CDR3nt: TGCGCCAGCAGCTTGGCCGAGAGGGTGAACACTGAAGCTTTCTTT
CDR3aa: CASSLAERVNTEAFF

j_gene: TRBJ2-1
d_gene: TRBD2
abundance: NA
v_gene: TRBV10-3
CDR3nt: TGTGCCGTACTAGCGGGATGGGGCAATGAGCAGTTCTTC
CDR3aa: CAVLAGWGNEQFF

j_gene: TRBJ2-7
d_gene: NA
abundance: NA
v_gene: TRBV7-9
CDR3nt: TGTGCCAGCAGCCTGGGGTATCAAAGCTACGAGCAGTACTTC
CDR3aa: CASSLGYQSYEQYF

j_gene: TRBJ2-3
d_gene: TRBD2
abundance: few
v_gene: TRBV6-1
CDR3nt: TGTGCCAGCAGGCGACTAGCCCCAGATACGCAGTATTTT
CDR3aa: CASRRLAPDTQYF

j_gene: TRBJ2-1
d_gene: NA
abundance: many
v_gene: TRBV28
CDR3nt: TGTGCCAGCAGTTTCACTGGCTATGAGCAGTTCTTC
CDR3aa: CASSFTGYEQFF

j_gene: TRBJ1-6
d_gene: NA
abundance: NA
v_gene: TRBV5-1
CDR3nt: TGCGCCAGCAGCTTGGATGTGACAGGTGTTAATTCACCCCTCCACTTT
CDR3aa: CASSLDVTGVNSPLHF

j_gene: TRBJ2-7
d_gene: NA
abundance: NA
v_gene: TRBV6-1
CDR3nt: TGTGCCAGCAGGATCAGTGGGGTCGGCGAGCAGTACTTC
CDR3aa: CASRISGVGEQYF

j_gene: TRBJ2-4
d_gene: NA
abundance: few
v_gene: TRBV12-3/TRBV12-4
CDR3nt: TGTGCCAGCAGTTTAGACTTAGGGGGAGCCAAAAACATTCAGTACTTC
CDR3aa: CASSLDLGGAKNIQYF

j_gene: TRBJ2-1
d_gene: TRBD2
abundance: NA
v_gene: TRBV20-1
CDR3nt: TGCAGTGCTAGTAGTACCAGCGGGAGGGATTACAATGAGCAGTTCTTC
CDR3aa: CSASSTSGRDYNEQFF

j_gene: TRBJ2-3
d_gene: NA
abundance: NA
v_gene: TRBV6-5
CDR3nt: TGTGCCAGCAGTTACAGGCAAGCTAGCACAGATACGCAGTATTTT
CDR3aa: CASSYRQASTDTQYF

j_gene: TRBJ1-5
d_gene: NA
abundance: NA
v_gene: TRBV11-3
CDR3nt: TGTGCCAGCAGCCCCCGTGAGGGCAGGCTCAATCAGCCCCAGCATTTT
CDR3aa: CASSPREGRLNQPQHF

j_gene: TRBJ2-1
d_gene: TRBD2
abundance: few
v_gene: TRBV20-1
CDR3nt: TGCAGTGCTATCATTAGCGGGAGGGCCAAGAATGAGCAGTTCTTC
CDR3aa: CSAIISGRAKNEQFF

j_gene: TRBJ1-4
d_gene: TRBD1
abundance: few
v_gene: TRBV29-1
CDR3nt: TGCAGCGTGGCGACAGGGGCGTTTAATGAAAAACTGTTTTTT
CDR3aa: CSVATGAFNEKLFF

j_gene: TRBJ2-2
d_gene: TRBD2
abundance: NA
v_gene: TRBV10-3
CDR3nt: TGTGCCATCAGGGCGGGAGTGGGATCCGCCGGGGAGCTGTTTTTT
CDR3aa: CAIRAGVGSAGELFF

j_gene: TRBJ2-4
d_gene: TRBD1
abundance: once
v_gene: TRBV27
CDR3nt: TGTGCCAGCACGGGACAGGGCATGAACATTCAGTACTTC
CDR3aa: CASTGQGMNIQYF

j_gene: TRBJ2-2
d_gene: TRBD2
abundance: NA
v_gene: TRBV10-3
CDR3nt: TGTGCCATCAGTGTCAGGCTAGCGGGAGGACCTACGTCGAACACCGGGGAGCTGTTTTTT
CDR3aa: CAISVRLAGGPTSNTGELFF

j_gene: TRBJ1-5
d_gene: NA
abundance: NA
v_gene: TRBV6-1
CDR3nt: TGTGCCAGCAGTGAAGGGGTTAATCAGCCCCAGCATTTT
CDR3aa: CASSEGVNQPQHF

j_gene: TRBJ2-1
d_gene: TRBD2
abundance: NA
v_gene: TRBV12-3/TRBV12-4
CDR3nt: TGTGCCAGCCAGCCGGCCGGGAGGATCGGCAATGAGCAGTTCTTC
CDR3aa: CASQPAGRIGNEQFF

j_gene: TRBJ2-5
d_gene: TRBD1
abundance: NA
v_gene: TRBV5-1
CDR3nt: TGCGCCAGCCGACAGGGCAAAGAGACCCAGTACTTC
CDR3aa: CASRQGKETQYF

j_gene: TRBJ2-3
d_gene: TRBD2
abundance: few
v_gene: TRBV27
CDR3nt: TGTGCCAGCAGTTGGGTAGCGGGCTCCACAGATACGCAGTATTTT
CDR3aa: CASSWVAGSTDTQYF

j_gene: TRBJ2-1
d_gene: NA
abundance: NA
v_gene: TRBV5-1
CDR3nt: TGCGCCAGCAGCTTGGAACCTGGAGACAATGAGCAGTTCTTC
CDR3aa: CASSLEPGDNEQFF

j_gene: TRBJ1-6
d_gene: NA
abundance: few
v_gene: TRBV5-1
CDR3nt: TGCGCCAGCAGCTTGGAATCCTGGCCGCCACGCGGGATCAATTCCCCCCTCCACTTT
CDR3aa: CASSLESWPPRGINSPLHF

j_gene: TRBJ2-5
d_gene: NA
abundance: once
v_gene: TRBV20-1
CDR3nt: TGCAGTGCTAGAGCAACTAAAAAAGAGACCCAGTACTTC
CDR3aa: CSARATKKETQYF

j_gene: TRBJ2-1
d_gene: NA
abundance: NA
v_gene: TRBV20-1
CDR3nt: TGCAGTGCTAAAAGCGGTCCCTACAATGAGCAGTTCTTC
CDR3aa: CSAKSGPYNEQFF

j_gene: TRBJ2-1
d_gene: TRBD2
abundance: NA
v_gene: TRBV11-2
CDR3nt: TGTGCCAGCAGCTTAGCTCCGCGGGGGAAGCAGTTCTTC
CDR3aa: CASSLAPRGKQFF

j_gene: TRBJ1-1
d_gene: NA
abundance: NA
v_gene: TRBV7-6
CDR3nt: TGTGCCAGCAGCTTAGTCCAGGGCGGGGGCGGTTACACTGAAGCTTTCTTT
CDR3aa: CASSLVQGGGGYTEAFF

j_gene: TRBJ2-3
d_gene: NA
abundance: NA
v_gene: TRBV6-5
CDR3nt: TGTGCCAGCAGGGCAGGGTCGGATACGCAGTATTTT
CDR3aa: CASRAGSDTQYF